The next 10 T cell receptor beta chains were all read from a single sample in a study of blood T cell repertoires in COVID-19. TCRdb's copy holds only in-frame clones and misses some; the assay was immunoSEQ multiplex PCR. In the table there are approximately 300,000 clones, over 75% of which are singletons. Sequences were obtained from PBMCs or T cells enriched from blood (not recorded which). These receptors all come from a man aged 25-45 years who had recovered from COVID-19.

The chain links TRBV4-1 to TRBJ2-7, with TRBD2 as a possible D gene (5 bases). The CDR3 is 16 amino acids. Trimming removed 2 bases from V and 2 bases from J, with 16 bases in between. Germline CDR1 MGHRA, CDR2 YSYEKL. Written as DNA, the CDR3 is TGCGCCAGCAGCCAATCTCCGTGGGGAGCCCCCTACGAGCAGTACTTC. Translating it yields CASSQSPWGAPYEQYF.

J is TRBJ2-3 and V is TRBV10-3; maybe TRBD2 (6 bases). Trimming removed 3 bases at V and 1 base at J, with 8 bases between. The CDR3 spans 14 residues. Germline V lookup: CDR1 ENHRY, CDR2 SYGVKD. In DNA form, the CDR3 reads TGTGCCATCAGTGATTTAGCGGGCACAGATACGCAGTATTTT. It translates to CAISDLAGTDTQYF.

The rearrangement links TRBV6-1 to TRBJ1-2; 8 bases match TRBD1. Germline-derived CDR1 and CDR2 are MNHNS and SASEGT. Unmatched junction bases numbered 7, after V lost 3 bases and J lost 7 bases. The CDR3 is made up of 14 amino acids. The CDR3 DNA reads as TGTGCCAGCAGTGAGCGGGACAGGATCTCTGGCTACACCTTC. Its translation is CASSERDRISGYTF.

This chain connects TRBV3-1 (or the pseudogene TRBV3-2) to TRBJ2-5; D remains ambiguous. The CDR3 covers 15 residues. With 0 bases removed from V and 2 bases from J, the gap between germline ends came to 10 bases. The germline V gene encodes CDR1 LGHDT and CDR2 YNNKEL (reference sequence). The chain's CDR3 is CASSQDSRRQETQYF. As DNA, the CDR3 is TGTGCCAGCAGCCAAGATTCGCGCAGGCAAGAGACCCAGTACTTC.

This chain joins TRBV5-6 and TRBJ1-3, with 7 bases matching TRBD1. There are 18 residues in the CDR3. Germline V gene sequence: CDR1 SGHDT, CDR2 YYEEEE. With 0 bases clipped from V and 5 bases from J, the junction kept 14 bases outside the gene matches. The CDR3 bases are TGTGCCAGCAGCTTGGTGTACCCCTCTGACAGGGCTAGAAACACCATATATTTT. Translation gives CASSLVYPSDRARNTIYF.

The J gene is TRBJ1-1, the V gene TRBV10-1; D might be TRBD1 (5 bases). The germline V gene has CDR1 WNHNN and CDR2 SYGVQD (reference sequence). CDR3 length equals 13 residues. V dropped 6 bases and J dropped 4 bases, with 12 bases sitting between them. DNA for the CDR3: TGCGCCAGCAGAGGGGATTCTAGCACTGAAGCTTTCTTT. Translated: CASRGDSSTEAFF.

The chain joins TRBV5-8 to TRBJ2-5; TRBD2 aligns across 13 bases. Looked up from germline, CDR1 is SGHTS and CDR2 is YDEGEE. V lost 3 bases, J lost 2 bases, and 1 base stayed unmatched. The CDR3 is 15 residues long. CDR3 sequence (DNA): TGTGCCAGCAGCTCGGGACTAGCGGGGCAAGAGACCCAGTACTTC. Translated: CASSSGLAGQETQYF.

V usage is TRBV15 and J usage is TRBJ1-1; D may be TRBD1 (5 bases). V shed 1 base and J shed 0 bases, with 12 bases lying between them. The CDR3 totals 16 residues. Germline V lookup: CDR1 LNHNV, CDR2 YYDKDF (reference sequence). The CDR3 DNA reads TGTGCCACCAGCAGAGGGGTAGGGGCAATGAACACTGAAGCTTTCTTT. Translation gives CATSRGVGAMNTEAFF. The whole variable domain, filled in from reference TRBV15 and TRBJ1-1, reads DAMVIQNPRYQVTQFGKPVTLSCSQTLNHNVMYWYQQKSSQAPKLLFHYYDKDFNNEADTPDNFQSRRPNTSFCFLDIRSPGLGDTAMYLCATSRGVGAMNTEAFFGQGTRLTVV.

The chain uses TRBV19 and TRBJ2-1; TRBD1 is a possible D gene (5 bases). The V end was cut by 1 base, the J end by 3 bases, with 10 bases between. This CDR3 spans 15 amino acids. Germline V gives CDR1 LNHDA, CDR2 SQIVND (reference sequence). The CDR3 bases are TGTGCCAGTAGTATAGGACAGTCCAACTACAATGAGCAGTTCTTC. This sequence encodes CASSIGQSNYNEQFF.

As to this clone: One end of the junction fails to match germline, which may point to a read error. V usage is TRBV7-2 and J usage is TRBJ2-7, with 10 bases identical to TRBD2. Germline CDR1 SGHTA, CDR2 FQGNSA. CDR3 length: 15 residues. The CDR3 here is CASSLGTSETYGQYF. CDR3 in DNA: TGTGCCAGCAGCCTTGGGACTAGCGAGACGTACGGGCAGTACTTC.